The sequence of this T cell receptor beta chain was determined in a study of blood T cells in healthy people across ages. Germline-derived CDR1 and CDR2 are SGHKS and YYEKEE (reference sequence). V lost 4 bases, J lost 0 bases, and 7 bases stayed unmatched. The CDR3 is 16 amino acids. A second PCR, run for about 7 to 11 cycles, used a sample-barcoded 5' primer plus a J-beta primer mix. MiXCR was run by TCRdb on the 5' RACE reads, yielding one entry per CDR3 protein. The sample shows around 820,000 distinct CDR3 sequences, more than 20% of them seen only once. Donors ranged from about 6 to 90 years old and were healthy Caucasians in Russia. In this sample, this clonotype turned up a few times. Its specificity is unknown. General observations from the study: Unsorted PBMCs blocked a conclusive comparison of naive and antigen-experienced cells.

These same records also appear under a second study, on T cells of mothers and their children.

The sequenced sample was blood. The clonotype originates from a boy between 10 and 17 years old in good health. The chain recombines TRBV5-5 with TRBJ2-3; TRBD2 aligns across 8 bases. The CDR3 region is CASSLLRTSSTDTQYF. In nucleotides, the CDR3 is TGTGCCAGCAGCCTCCTGAGGACTAGCAGCACAGATACGCAGTATTTT.